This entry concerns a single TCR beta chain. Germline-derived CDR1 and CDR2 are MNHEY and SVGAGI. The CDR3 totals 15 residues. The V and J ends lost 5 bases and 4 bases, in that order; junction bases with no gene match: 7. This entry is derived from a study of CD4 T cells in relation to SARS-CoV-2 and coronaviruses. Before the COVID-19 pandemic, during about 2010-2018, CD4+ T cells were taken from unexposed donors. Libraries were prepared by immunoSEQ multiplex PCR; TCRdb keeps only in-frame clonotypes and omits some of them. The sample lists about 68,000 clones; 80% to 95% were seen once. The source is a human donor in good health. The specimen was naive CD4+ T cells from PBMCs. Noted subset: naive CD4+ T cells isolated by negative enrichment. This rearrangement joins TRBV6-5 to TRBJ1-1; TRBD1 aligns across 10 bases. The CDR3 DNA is TGTGCCAGCAGTCCCCGGGACAGGGGTTTCACTGAAGCTTTCTTT. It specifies CASSPRDRGFTEAFF.